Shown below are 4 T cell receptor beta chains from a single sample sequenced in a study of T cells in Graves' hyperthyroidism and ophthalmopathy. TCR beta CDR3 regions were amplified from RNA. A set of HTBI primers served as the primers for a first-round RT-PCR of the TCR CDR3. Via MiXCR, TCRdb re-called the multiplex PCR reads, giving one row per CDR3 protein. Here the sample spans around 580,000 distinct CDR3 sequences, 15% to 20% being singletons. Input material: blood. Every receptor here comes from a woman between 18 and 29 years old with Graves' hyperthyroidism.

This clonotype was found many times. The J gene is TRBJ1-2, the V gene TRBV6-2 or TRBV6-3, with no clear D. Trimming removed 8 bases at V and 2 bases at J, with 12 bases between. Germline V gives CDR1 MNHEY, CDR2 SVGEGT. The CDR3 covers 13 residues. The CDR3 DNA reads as TGTGCCAGCGCCCCTGACGGGAACTATGGCTACACCTTC. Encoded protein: CASAPDGNYGYTF.

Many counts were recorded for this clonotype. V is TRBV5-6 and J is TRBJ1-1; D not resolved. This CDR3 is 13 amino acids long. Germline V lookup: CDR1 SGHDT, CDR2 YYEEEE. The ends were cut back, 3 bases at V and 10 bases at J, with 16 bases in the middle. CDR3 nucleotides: TGTGCCAGCAGCTACGAATGGACCCGTGGAGCTTTCTTT. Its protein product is CASSYEWTRGAFF.

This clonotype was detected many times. CDR3 DNA sequence: TGTGCCACCAGTGATCCCGGTGGCTACAATGAGCAGTTCTTC. This gives the protein CATSDPGGYNEQFF. The gene calls are TRBV24-1 and TRBJ2-1; D is undetermined. V lost 3 bases, J lost 3 bases, and 8 bases lay in between. The CDR3 contains 14 residues. Germline loops: CDR1 KGHDR, CDR2 SFDVKD.

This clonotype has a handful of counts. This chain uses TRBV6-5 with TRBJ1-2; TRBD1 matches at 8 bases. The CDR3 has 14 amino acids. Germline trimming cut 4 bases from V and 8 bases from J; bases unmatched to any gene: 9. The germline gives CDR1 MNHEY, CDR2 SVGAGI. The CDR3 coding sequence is TGTGCCAGCAGTTTGGACAGGGAGGCCAGCGGCTACACCTTC. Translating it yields CASSLDREASGYTF.